This T cell receptor beta chain was profiled in a study of early T cells in non-severe SARS-CoV-2 infection. About the research overall: The input, bulk RNA from unsorted whole blood, was sequenced, and chains were unpaired. Study outcomes and limitations: Database matching using VDJdb favored anti-spike CD8 responses, with private and CD4 specificities left missing.

Each single cDNA molecule received a unique molecular identifier. TCRdb reprocessed the 5' RACE reads via MiXCR and lists one record per CDR3 protein. Seen here are around 76,000 distinct CDR3 sequences, 9.5% to 15% observed once, and the top ten hold around 3.8%. This clonotype was counted between two and nine times. Its antigen is unknown. V gave up 3 bases and J gave up 4 bases; unmatched junction bases: 12. Germline V gives CDR1 KGHSH, CDR2 LQKENI. The CDR3 is 17 residues long. Sample: whole blood. The V call is TRBV18, the J call TRBJ2-1; TRBD2 aligns across 7 bases. This TCR derives from an adult who was a healthcare worker with PCR-confirmed SARS-CoV-2 infection or an uninfected control (not recorded which). In nucleotides, the CDR3 is TGTGCCAGCTCACCCCCGAACGTCCTAGCGGAATACAATGAGCAGTTCTTC. Amino acid sequence: CASSPPNVLAEYNEQFF.